These T cell receptor beta chains were read from a single sample in a study of CD8+ T cells in alopecia areata. This table comes from immunoSEQ multiplex PCR, and its TCRdb copy is limited to in-frame clones, with some not included. The table lists 90,000 to 150,000 clones, more than 45% of them singletons. Material: CD4+ T cells sorted from blood, obtained at week 4, from a patient treated with tofacitinib. The receptors originated from a human donor with alopecia areata. The CDR3 runs from the conserved cysteine through the conserved F or W. A D gene is named only where the DNA matches it firmly. The size field is filled for only some rows; it gives once, few, many or a size class.

>NA|TRBJ2-5|NA|TRBV29-1
TGCAGCGTTGCCCCGCTGGGACAAGAGACCCAGTACTTC
CSVAPLGQETQYF
>NA|TRBJ1-1|NA|TRBV30
TGTGCCTGGAGTGTACCCGGACGGATCATGAACACTGAAGCTTTCTTT
CAWSVPGRIMNTEAFF
>NA|TRBJ2-7|NA|TRBV30
TGTGCCTGCCGAACCGGCGGCTCCTACGAGCAGTACTTC
CACRTGGSYEQYF
>NA|TRBJ1-5|few|TRBV7-2
TGTGCCAGCAGCTCCGGGGGCTCAAGCAATCAGCCCCAGCATTTT
CASSSGGSSNQPQHF
>TRBD1|TRBJ1-1|once|TRBV29-1
TGCAGCGTTGAATTCCGGGACAGGGGGCGCGGATCTTTCTTT
CSVEFRDRGRGSFF
>NA|TRBJ1-1|few|TRBV6-1
TGTGCCAGCAGCCGGTCAGAAGCTTTCTTT
CASSRSEAFF
>NA|TRBJ1-1|NA|TRBV4-1
TGCGCCAGCAGCCCTGGGGCAGGGGCGTCGATGAACACTGAAGCTTTCTTT
CASSPGAGASMNTEAFF
>NA|TRBJ1-2|NA|TRBV30
TGTGCCTGCAATCAGGGTCCCCTGGGTGGCTACACCTTC
CACNQGPLGGYTF
>TRBD2|TRBJ2-1|NA|TRBV14
TGTGCCAGCAGCCAATTTATTAGCGGGAGATACAATGAGCAGTTCTTC
CASSQFISGRYNEQFF
>NA|TRBJ1-2|few|TRBV13
TGTGCCAGCAGCTTCATAGGGACGGACTATGGCTACACCTTC
CASSFIGTDYGYTF
>TRBD2|TRBJ2-5|once|TRBV30
TGTGCCTGGAGTGTACAGAGCGGGGGCCAAGAGACCCAGTACTTC
CAWSVQSGGQETQYF
>NA|TRBJ2-7|few|TRBV4-1
TGCGCCAGCAGCCAAGTTTGGTCGGGGTACGAGCAGTACTTC
CASSQVWSGYEQYF
>TRBD1|TRBJ1-3|NA|TRBV5-1
TGCGCCAGCAGCTGGGAAGGACAGGGAGCGGGAAACACCATATATTTT
CASSWEGQGAGNTIYF
>NA|TRBJ2-1|NA|TRBV7-6
TGTGCCAGCAGCTTAGAGGGTGCCTCCTACAATGAGCAGTTCTTC
CASSLEGASYNEQFF
>NA|TRBJ2-3|NA|TRBV5-4
TGTGCCAGCAGCTTGCCAAGAGGGGGTACGCAGTATTTT
CASSLPRGGTQYF
>NA|TRBJ1-2|NA|TRBV30
TGTGCCTGGAGTCTCAGGGCTTATGGCTACACCTTC
CAWSLRAYGYTF
>TRBD1|TRBJ1-5|NA|TRBV19
TGTGCCAGTAGTATCGGGGACAGGGGGATTCAGCCCCAGCATTTT
CASSIGDRGIQPQHF
>NA|TRBJ2-1|NA|TRBV27
TGTGCCAGCAGTCACGGGAGAGAAAAGTTCTTC
CASSHGREKFF
>NA|TRBJ2-7|few|TRBV30
TGTGCCTGGAGTGTACAGGGCCGGGGGTCCCTATGCTTC
CAWSVQGRGSLCF
>NA|TRBJ2-2|few|TRBV9
TGTGCCAGCAGCGTGTCTGCTAGCCACACCGGGGAGCTGTTTTTT
CASSVSASHTGELFF
>TRBD1|TRBJ2-2|NA|TRBV30
TGTGCCTGGAGTTTAAGACAGGGGGCGCGTAACACCGGGGAGCTGTTTTTT
CAWSLRQGARNTGELFF
>NA|TRBJ1-3|NA|TRBV6-6
TGTGCCAGCTCCTCCCCATCAACAGGCTCTGGAAACACCATATATTTT
CASSSPSTGSGNTIYF
>NA|TRBJ2-1|once|TRBV30
TGTGCCTGGGTCGGGACCTCCTACAATGAGCAGTTCTTC
CAWVGTSYNEQFF
>NA|TRBJ2-1|NA|TRBV25-1
TGTGCCAGCAGTGAGCCCCCTAGGGGTGAGCAGTTCTTC
CASSEPPRGEQFF
>NA|TRBJ1-5|NA|TRBV7-6
TGTGCCAGCAGCTTACTTGACGGCCCCCAGCATTTT
CASSLLDGPQHF
>TRBD2|TRBJ2-5|NA|TRBV30
TGTGCGGCCCGGGGGGGCGGGGAGACCCAGTACTTC
CAARGGGETQYF
>TRBD2|TRBJ2-7|once|TRBV9
TGTGCCAGCAGTAGCTCTAGCGGGAGCCCCCCCTACGAGCAGTACTTC
CASSSSSGSPPYEQYF
>NA|TRBJ2-6|NA|TRBV5-1
TGCGCCAGCAGCCCAGACTCGGCTCCTGGGGCCAACGTCCTGACTTTC
CASSPDSAPGANVLTF
>NA|TRBJ1-5|once|TRBV30
TGTGCCTGGAGCGCCGGAAGCAATCAGCCCCAGCATTTT
CAWSAGSNQPQHF
>NA|TRBJ2-2|NA|TRBV5-1
TGCGCCAGCAGGATCGGGAACACCGGGGAGCTGTTTTTT
CASRIGNTGELFF
>TRBD2|TRBJ2-1|NA|TRBV29-1
TGCGGGGGGGTCCTGGTGCACAATGAGCAGTTCTTC
CGGVLVHNEQFF
>NA|TRBJ2-7|NA|TRBV29-1
TGCAGCGCTGGGTCACATTGGGACGAGCAGTACTTC
CSAGSHWDEQYF
>NA|TRBJ1-1|NA|TRBV30
TGTGCCTGGAGTGTACGGCAGGCTACTGAAGCTTTCTTT
CAWSVRQATEAFF
>NA|TRBJ1-5|NA|TRBV30
TGTGCCTGGAGTAAAGGGGGAGAAAGCAATCAGCCCCAGCATTTT
CAWSKGGESNQPQHF
>NA|TRBJ1-2|NA|TRBV6-6
TGTGCCAGTACAGGGACCCAAACCTCCTATGGCTACACCTTC
CASTGTQTSYGYTF
>TRBD1|TRBJ1-1|NA|TRBV29-1
TGCAGCGTTGAAAAGACAGGGATAGAAGCTTTCTTT
CSVEKTGIEAFF
>NA|TRBJ2-5|few|TRBV6-1
TGTGCCAGCACCCTCAGCGTGGAGACCCAGTACTTC
CASTLSVETQYF
>TRBD1|TRBJ1-4|NA|TRBV6-1
TGTGCCAGCAGCTATGGACAGGCTGGTAATGAAAAACTGTTTTTT
CASSYGQAGNEKLFF
>NA|TRBJ2-5|NA|TRBV30
TGTGCCTGGAGTATGAACCAAGAGACCCAGTACTTC
CAWSMNQETQYF
>NA|TRBJ2-7|NA|TRBV7-2
TGTGCCAGCAGCCGGACCTTATCCTACGAGCAGTACTTC
CASSRTLSYEQYF
>NA|TRBJ1-4|once|TRBV6-5
TGTGCCAGCAGTTACTCGAACAGGGAGGGCAAAAAACTGTTTTTT
CASSYSNREGKKLFF